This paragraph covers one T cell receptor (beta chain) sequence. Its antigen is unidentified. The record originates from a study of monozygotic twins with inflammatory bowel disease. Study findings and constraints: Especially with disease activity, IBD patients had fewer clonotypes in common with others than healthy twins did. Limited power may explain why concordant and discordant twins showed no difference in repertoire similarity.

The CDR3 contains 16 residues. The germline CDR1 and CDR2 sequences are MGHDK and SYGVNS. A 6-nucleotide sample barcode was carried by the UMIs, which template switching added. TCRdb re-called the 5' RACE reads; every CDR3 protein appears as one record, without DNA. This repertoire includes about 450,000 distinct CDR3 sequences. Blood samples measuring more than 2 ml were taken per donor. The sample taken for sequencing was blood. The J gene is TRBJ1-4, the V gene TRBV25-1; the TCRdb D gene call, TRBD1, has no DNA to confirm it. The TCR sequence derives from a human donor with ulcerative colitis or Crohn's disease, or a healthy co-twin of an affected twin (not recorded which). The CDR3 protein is CASSELGAATNEKLFF.